This TCR beta chain was sequenced in a study of spatial heterogeneity in lung cancer. Study summary: The study observed each unique TCR and UMI combination more than ten times on average in raw reads.

This clonotype was recorded at least ten times. The germline V and J ends were trimmed by 0 bases and 4 bases, with 11 bases remaining between them. This CDR3 contains 15 residues. In germline, CDR1 is SGDLS, CDR2 YYNGEE. The time point denotes: sample taken at primary tumor resection. Whole RNA was taken from tumor, nontumor lung or frozen PBMC; it was then sequenced unsorted. Via MiXCR, TCRdb re-called the 5' RACE reads, giving one row per CDR3 protein. This sample has 25,000 to 30,000 distinct CDR3 sequences, with roughly 8.4% found just once. The sequence was collected from a female donor with early-stage non-small cell lung cancer. This rearrangement joins TRBV9 to TRBJ2-1, with D maybe TRBD2 (6 bases). The sample in question was PBMCs, obtained at surgery. The CDR3 here is CASSVDSGWYNEQFF. In DNA form, the CDR3 reads TGTGCCAGCAGCGTAGATAGCGGCTGGTACAATGAGCAGTTCTTC.